This entry features one TCR beta chain sequence. The assay was immunoSEQ multiplex PCR, and TCRdb's table has in-frame clones only and misses some. This table has 150,000 to 200,000 clones, approximately 86% appearing once. V dropped 3 bases and J dropped 4; count of bases not matched to a gene: 8. Germline CDR1 MNHEY, CDR2 SMNVEV (reference sequence). The CDR3 consists of 15 residues. The sample belongs to a study of blood T cell repertoires in COVID-19. Study-level information: Sample material is recorded as cDNA or gDNA derived from T cells, B-cell-depleted T cells, or PBMCs.

V and J are TRBV27 and TRBJ2-7, with 8 bases lining up with TRBD1. The clonotype originates from a woman in her 30s with active or convalescent COVID-19. Input material: peripheral blood. CDR3 in DNA: TGTGCCAGCAGTTTGGGGCCGACAGGGGTTTACGAGCAGTACTTC. It yields the protein CASSLGPTGVYEQYF.